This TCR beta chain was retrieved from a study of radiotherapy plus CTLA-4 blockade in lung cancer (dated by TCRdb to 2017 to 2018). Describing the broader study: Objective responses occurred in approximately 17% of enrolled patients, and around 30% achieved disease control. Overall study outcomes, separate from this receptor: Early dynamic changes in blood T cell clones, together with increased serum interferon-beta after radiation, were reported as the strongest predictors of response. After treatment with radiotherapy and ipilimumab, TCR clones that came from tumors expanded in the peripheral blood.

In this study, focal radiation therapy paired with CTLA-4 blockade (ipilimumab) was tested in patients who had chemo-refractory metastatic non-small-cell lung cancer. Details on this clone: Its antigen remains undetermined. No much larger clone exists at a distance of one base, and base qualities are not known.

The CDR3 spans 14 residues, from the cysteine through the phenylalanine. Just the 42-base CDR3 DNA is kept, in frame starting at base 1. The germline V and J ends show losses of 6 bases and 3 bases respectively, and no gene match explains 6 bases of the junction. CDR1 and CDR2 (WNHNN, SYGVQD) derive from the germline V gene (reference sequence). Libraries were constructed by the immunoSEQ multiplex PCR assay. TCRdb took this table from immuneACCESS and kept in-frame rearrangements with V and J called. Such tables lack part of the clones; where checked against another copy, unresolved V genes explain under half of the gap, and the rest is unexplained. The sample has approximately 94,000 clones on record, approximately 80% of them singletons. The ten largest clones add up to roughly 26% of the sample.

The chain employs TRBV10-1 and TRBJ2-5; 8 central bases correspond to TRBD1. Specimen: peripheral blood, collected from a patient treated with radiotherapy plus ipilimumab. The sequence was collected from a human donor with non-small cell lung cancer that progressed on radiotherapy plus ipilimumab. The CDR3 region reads CASSSQGVEETQYF. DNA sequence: TGCGCCAGCAGCTCACAGGGGGTAGAAGAGACCCAGTACTTC.